These 14 T cell receptor beta chains originate from one sample sequenced in a study of cytomegalovirus exposure and HLA in healthy donors. PCR employed 60 Vbeta and 13 Jbeta primers. Some clones are missing from TCRdb's copy, which holds only in-frame ones; the method was immunoSEQ multiplex PCR. The sample lists about 100,000 clones; about four fifths were seen once. Material for sequencing was PBMCs. Source of these receptors: a man aged 25-40 years in good health and CMV-seropositive.

The V gene is TRBV2, the J gene TRBJ1-3; 9 bases agree with TRBD1. Germline V gene sequence: CDR1 SNHLY, CDR2 FYNNEI. This CDR3 region has 16 residues. With V trimmed by 7 bases and J by 0 bases, 7 bases remained unmatched. The CDR3 DNA follows: TGTGCCAGCACCCCGGGACAGGGAATCTCTGGAAACACCATATATTTT. It yields the protein CASTPGQGISGNTIYF.

The V and J genes are TRBV5-1 and TRBJ1-2; tentatively, D is TRBD1 (5 bases). V was cut by 0 bases and J by 4 bases, with 25 bases left in between. Germline V gene data show CDR1 as SGHRS and CDR2 as YFSETQ. This CDR3 spans 19 amino acids. As DNA, the CDR3 is TGCGCCAGCAGCTTGGACGGCGTCGTCACAGGCGCGGGGCCCTATGGCTACACCTTC. Encoded protein: CASSLDGVVTGAGPYGYTF.

The V call is TRBV7-2, the J call TRBJ1-1; possibly TRBD1 for D (6 bases). The length of the CDR3 is 12 residues. The V gene lost 5 bases and the J gene lost 11 bases, with 15 bases spanning the gap. Germline V gene data show CDR1 as SGHTA and CDR2 as FQGNSA. In nucleotides, the CDR3 is TGTGCCAGCAGCACCAGCGCTAGGGGGGCTTTCTTT. It encodes CASSTSARGAFF.

This clone was counted a few times. The chain recombines TRBV30 with TRBJ1-1; D is ambiguous. V lost 4 bases, J lost 1 base, and 7 bases lay in between. The germline gives CDR1 GTSNPN, CDR2 SVGIG (reference sequence). The CDR3 spans 12 residues. CDR3 amino acids: CAWTGRNTEAFF. For the CDR3, the DNA is TGTGCCTGGACAGGTCGGAACACTGAAGCTTTCTTT. Combining the CDR3 with reference TRBV30 and TRBJ1-1 gives the whole variable domain SQTIHQWPATLVQPVGSPLSLECTVEGTSNPNLYWYRQAAGRGLQLLFYSVGIGQISSEVPQNLSASRPQDRQFILSSKKLLLSDSGFYLCAWTGRNTEAFFGQGTRLTVV.

The chain carries TRBV11-2 and TRBJ2-5, with 10 bases matching TRBD2. V lost 5 bases and J lost 1; bases outside the gene matches: 7. CDR1 is SGHAT and CDR2 is FQNNGV in the germline V gene. There are 16 residues in the CDR3. The CDR3 loop reads CASSRGTSVAQETQYF. The CDR3, as DNA: TGTGCCAGCAGCCGGGGGACTAGCGTGGCCCAAGAGACCCAGTACTTC.

V is TRBV7-9 and J is TRBJ2-4; possibly TRBD1 for D (5 bases). The CDR3 covers 13 residues. With 1 base removed from V and 12 bases from J, the gap between germline ends came to 13 bases. Germline V CDR1 and CDR2: SEHNR, FQNEAQ (reference sequence). The CDR3 loop is CASSLDVVDSQYF. The CDR3 region has the DNA TGTGCCAGCAGCTTAGACGTGGTAGACAGTCAGTACTTC. Together with reference TRBV7-9 and TRBJ2-4, the CDR3 gives the full variable domain: DTGVSQNPRHKITKRGQNVTFRCDPISEHNRLYWYRQTLGQGPEFLTYFQNEAQLEKSRLLSDRFSAERPKGSFSTLEIQRTEQGDSAMYLCASSLDVVDSQYFGAGTRLSVL.

This sequence joins TRBV11-2 and TRBJ2-5, with 13 bases matching TRBD2. There are 15 residues in the CDR3. V lost 5 bases and J lost 3; bases outside the gene matches: 3. Germline V gene lookup returns CDR1 SGHAT and CDR2 FQNNGV. CDR3 DNA: TGTGCCAGCAGCCCGGGGACTAGCGGGGAAGAGACCCAGTACTTC. It specifies CASSPGTSGEETQYF.

The V and J genes are TRBV6-6 and TRBJ2-3; weak D call: TRBD1 (5 bases). V lost 6 bases and J lost 4, with 17 bases in between. The CDR3 consists of 15 residues. The germline V gene encodes CDR1 MNHNY and CDR2 SVGAGI (reference sequence). The CDR3 DNA reads TGTGCCAGCAGCCGACCGCAGGGAATGGCAGATACGCAGTATTTT. Translating gives CASSRPQGMADTQYF.

CDR3 in amino acids: CASSPPSLNTEAFF. In DNA form, the CDR3 reads TGTGCCAGCTCACCACCGTCACTTAACACTGAAGCTTTCTTT. The chain recombines TRBV18 with TRBJ1-1; D ambiguous. The CDR3 is 14 amino acids. CDR1 is KGHSH and CDR2 is LQKENI in the germline V gene. V lost 0 bases and J lost 2, with 7 bases in between. Full variable domain (missing parts from reference TRBV18 and TRBJ1-1): NAGVMQNPRHLVRRRGQEARLRCSPMKGHSHVYWYRQLPEEGLKFMVYLQKENIIDESGMPKERFSAEFPKEGPSILRIQQVVRGDSAAYFCASSPPSLNTEAFFGQGTRLTVV.

This clone was seen a handful of times. The V call is TRBV7-2, the J call TRBJ1-2, with 9 bases aligning to TRBD1. With 0 bases clipped from V and 1 base from J, the junction kept 6 bases outside the gene matches. Germline CDR1 SGHTA, CDR2 FQGNSA. CDR3 size: 17 residues. The DNA of the CDR3 is TGTGCCAGCAGCTTAGCGCCGGGACAGGGCCGTAACTATGGCTACACCTTC. Translation gives CASSLAPGQGRNYGYTF.

The rearrangement uses TRBV10-3 and TRBJ1-2; the D gene is possibly TRBD1 (6 bases). V was shortened by 5 bases and J by 8 bases, with 18 bases between the two germline ends. Germline V CDR1 and CDR2: ENHRY, SYGVKD. This CDR3 region has 14 residues. The chain's CDR3 is CAISPPGEVGGYTF. The CDR3 DNA reads TGTGCCATCAGTCCCCCAGGGGAAGTGGGCGGCTACACCTTC.

The rearrangement uses TRBV5-1 and TRBJ2-3; 8 bases are a match to TRBD2. The CDR3 is made up of 15 amino acids. The germline gives CDR1 SGHRS, CDR2 YFSETQ. Unmatched junction bases numbered 5, after V lost 0 bases and J lost 5 bases. CDR3 sequence (DNA): TGCGCCAGCAGCTTGGCCAGCGGGGGTGGAGATACGCAGTATTTT. Encoded protein: CASSLASGGGDTQYF.

The V gene is TRBV18, the J gene TRBJ1-2; unclear D gene. This CDR3 has 12 amino acids. Germline V gene lookup returns CDR1 KGHSH and CDR2 LQKENI. V was shortened by 2 bases and J by 4 bases, with 5 bases between the two germline ends. The CDR3 spells CASSPAGYGYTF. In nucleotides, the CDR3 is TGTGCCAGCTCACCAGCAGGCTATGGCTACACCTTC.

This clone was counted once. The chain has TRBV19 and TRBJ1-3, with 7 bases lining up with TRBD1. The CDR3 is 15 amino acids. V lost 6 bases, J lost 0 bases, and 5 bases stayed unmatched. Germline assignment: CDR1 LNHDA and CDR2 SQIVND (reference sequence). As DNA, the CDR3 is TGTGCCAGTAGAGGGGGCGACACCTCTGGAAACACCATATATTTT. Protein: CASRGGDTSGNTIYF.